The sequence of this T cell receptor (beta chain) was determined in a study of cytomegalovirus exposure and HLA in healthy donors. Turning to this clone: Its antigen is still unknown.

Study results and caveats: The study flagged approximately 180 TCR beta chains as cytomegalovirus-associated. Confirmation was obtained in vitro that three CMV-associated chains are specific for CMV antigens.

Clones were sequenced by immunoSEQ multiplex PCR, and TCRdb holds only the in-frame ones, with some missing. The table has more than 250,000 clones, 75% to 90% seen once; the top ten hold over 0.8%. With V trimmed by 1 base and J by 0 bases, 5 bases remained unmatched. The germline gives CDR1 MGHRA, CDR2 YSYEKL. The length of the CDR3 is 16 residues. This chain uses TRBV4-1 with TRBJ2-7; 8 bases fit TRBD2. This sequence was found in a woman aged 18-29 years in good health and CMV-seronegative. The specimen sequenced was PBMCs. The CDR3 DNA reads TGCGCCAGCAGCCAAGTACTAGCGGTACGCTCCTACGAGCAGTACTTC. Amino acids: CASSQVLAVRSYEQYF.